Below are 12 T cell receptor beta chains sequenced from a single sample in a study of human T cells and chemical hapten exposure. Via MiXCR, TCRdb re-called the RACE reads, giving one row per CDR3 protein. The sample has some 150,000 distinct CDR3 sequences; around 11% are singletons. Time point given: patch test 2, 6 weeks after DPC sensitization. Treatment noted: therapeutic diphenylcyclopropenone sensitization with weekly scalp DPC. Sequenced here: whole blood, sampled in connection with sensitization to the hapten diphenylcyclopropenone (DPC). These receptors came from a woman between 45 and 60 years old with alopecia areata. Some clones in this sample may be carry-over from other donors' samples.

The V and J genes are TRBV5-1 and TRBJ2-1, with 9 bases fitting TRBD2. This CDR3 comprises 15 residues. Germline V gene lookup returns CDR1 SGHRS and CDR2 YFSETQ. J gave up 7 bases and V 1 base, and 6 bases lay outside the gene matches. The CDR3 sequence is CASSLFLAGENEQFF. CDR3 bases: TGCGCCAGCAGCTTGTTCTTAGCGGGAGAAAATGAGCAGTTCTTC.

This chain uses TRBV28 with TRBJ2-2; D gene unclear. The V gene lost 4 bases and the J gene lost 5 bases, with 5 bases spanning the gap. Germline V gene lookup returns CDR1 MDHEN and CDR2 SYDVKM. CDR3 length: 12 residues. The CDR3 loop reads CASSSGTGELFF. In DNA, the CDR3 is TGTGCCAGCAGTTCGGGTACCGGGGAGCTGTTTTTT.

At least ten counts were recorded for this clonotype. This rearrangement joins TRBV20-1 to TRBJ2-3; D unresolved. CDR1 and CDR2 from the germline V gene are DFQATT and SNEGSKA (reference sequence). This CDR3 is built from 13 residues. V lost 5 bases and J lost 0, with 9 bases in between. CDR3 protein: CSAFRSSTDTQYF. The CDR3 DNA reads TGCAGTGCTTTCCGGTCCAGCACAGATACGCAGTATTTT.

This clonotype showed up many times. The chain joins TRBV6-1 to TRBJ2-7; D not resolved. The CDR3 covers 13 residues. V lost 4 bases and J lost 2, with 9 bases in between. Germline V lookup: CDR1 MNHNS, CDR2 SASEGT. This chain's CDR3 is CASSGVVPYEQYF. The DNA of the CDR3 is TGTGCCAGCAGTGGGGTGGTCCCCTACGAGCAGTACTTC.

Notes on this clonotype: This could be a read error, since a much larger clone is one nucleotide away. The CDR3 DNA reads as TGTGCCAGCAGCTCAGCGGGAGGGAGAGAGACCCAGTACTTC. This codes for CASSSAGGRETQYF. The chain has TRBV11-3 and TRBJ2-5; 10 bases are a match to TRBD2. The CDR3 has 14 amino acids. Germline CDR1 SGHNT, CDR2 YENEEA. The V segment lost 4 bases and the J segment 4 bases; nucleotides outside the gene matches: 3.

This clonotype has ten or more counts. The chain carries TRBV12-3 or TRBV12-4 and TRBJ2-3; D may be TRBD1 (6 bases). CDR3 length: 16 residues. V lost 5 bases to trimming and J lost 4 bases, with 19 bases between them. This CDR3 reads CASSPHRVQGSDTQYF. The DNA of the CDR3 is TGTGCCAGCAGTCCCCACCGTGTCCAGGGGTCAGATACGCAGTATTTT.

This clonotype was detected many times. This chain joins TRBV28 and TRBJ2-7; possible D gene TRBD2, 6 bases. The germline V and J ends were trimmed by 3 bases and 5 bases, with 11 bases remaining between them. The CDR3 spans 13 residues. Germline V lookup: CDR1 MDHEN, CDR2 SYDVKM. The CDR3 region has the DNA TGTGCCAGCAGTTTTGCGGGGTTCGACGAGCAGTACTTC. Amino acid sequence: CASSFAGFDEQYF.

This clonotype was found many times. The V and J genes are TRBV3-1 and TRBJ2-3; 10 bases fit TRBD1. The CDR3 is made up of 17 amino acids. Germline loops: CDR1 LGHDT, CDR2 YNNKEL (reference sequence). V trimming: 4 bases; J trimming: 6 bases; junction bases outside the gene matches: 13. The CDR3 here is CASSPRDRGRLSDTQYF. The CDR3 nucleotides are TGTGCCAGCAGCCCCCGGGACAGGGGCCGCCTTTCTGATACGCAGTATTTT.

In this sample, this clonotype turned up a few times. The chain recombines TRBV19 with TRBJ2-3; 13 positions agree with TRBD2. V lost 3 bases, J lost 3 bases, and 3 bases stayed unmatched. The CDR3 runs to 16 residues. Germline V gene data show CDR1 as LNHDA and CDR2 as SQIVND (reference sequence). The CDR3, as DNA: TGTGCCAGTAGTATGACTAGCGGGAGGAGAACAGATACGCAGTATTTT. Residues: CASSMTSGRRTDTQYF. Using reference TRBV19 and TRBJ2-3 for the parts outside the CDR3, the full variable domain is DGGITQSPKYLFRKEGQNVTLSCEQNLNHDAMYWYRQDPGQGLRLIYYSQIVNDFQKGDIAEGYSVSREKKESFPLTVTSAQKNPTAFYLCASSMTSGRRTDTQYFGPGTRLTVL.

The rearrangement uses TRBV5-4 and TRBJ2-3; D may be TRBD1 or TRBD2 (5 bases each). CDR1 SGHNT and CDR2 YYREEE come from the germline V gene (reference sequence). The CDR3 spans 13 residues. V lost 4 bases to trimming and J lost 6 bases, with 12 bases between them. The DNA of the CDR3 is TGTGCCAGCAGCGACGGGGCCGCGGATACGCAGTATTTT. This encodes CASSDGAADTQYF.

The V gene is TRBV2, the J gene TRBJ2-1, with 10 bases aligning to TRBD1. J was trimmed by 2 bases and V by 7 bases; bases with no gene match: 2. Germline V gene data show CDR1 as SNHLY and CDR2 as FYNNEI. The CDR3 has 14 amino acids. The CDR3 region has the DNA TGTGCCAGCAAGGGACAGGGGACCTACAATGAGCAGTTCTTC. It yields the protein CASKGQGTYNEQFF.

This chain connects TRBV20-1 to TRBJ2-5, with 9 bases that match TRBD1. Germline V gene sequence: CDR1 DFQATT, CDR2 SNEGSKA (reference sequence). The V gene end was trimmed by 6 bases and the J gene end by 4 bases; junction bases not matched to a gene: 9. This CDR3 spans 14 amino acids. CDR3: CSARDRVALETQYF. The CDR3 nucleotides read TGCAGTGCCCGGGACAGGGTGGCTTTAGAGACCCAGTACTTC.